What follows are 30 T cell receptor beta chains derived from one specimen sequenced in a study of blood T cell repertoires in COVID-19. Produced via immunoSEQ multiplex PCR; TCRdb's table is partial and in-frame only. The sample contains roughly 300,000 clones, 70% to 90% of which appear only once. The sample comprised PBMCs or T cells enriched from blood (not recorded which). These receptors originate from a woman aged 25 to 45 who had recovered from COVID-19.

The CDR3 reads CAISTGLETQYF. DNA of the CDR3: TGTGCCATATCGACAGGGCTAGAGACCCAGTACTTC. The chain carries TRBV30 and TRBJ2-5, with TRBD1 matching 7 bases. This CDR3 region has 12 residues. V trimming: 8 bases; J trimming: 4 bases; junction bases outside the gene matches: 7. CDR1 and CDR2 (germline): GTSNPN, SVGIG (reference sequence).

This chain uses TRBV5-6 with TRBJ2-7, with D possibly matching TRBD2 (6 bases). Trimming left V 6 bases short and J 3 bases short, with 13 bases between. The CDR3 sequence is 13 residues long. Germline V gene sequence: CDR1 SGHDT, CDR2 YYEEEE. As DNA, the CDR3 is TGTGCCAGCACCTCGGGGGTGTTCTACGAGCAGTACTTC. This gives the protein CASTSGVFYEQYF.

Written as DNA, the CDR3 is TGCGCCAGCAGCTTGGGGCCCCCATCCGGGACAGGGGGCGCTGAGGGAAAACTGTTTTTT. Translating gives CASSLGPPSGTGGAEGKLFF. The V call is TRBV5-1, the J call TRBJ1-4; 12 positions agree with TRBD1. CDR1 is SGHRS and CDR2 is YFSETQ in the germline V gene. The J segment lost 10 bases and the V segment lost 0 bases, leaving 19 bases of the junction unmatched. This CDR3 region has 20 residues.

Only one count was recorded for this clone. J is TRBJ2-7 and V is TRBV13, with D possibly being TRBD1 (5 bases). This CDR3 has 13 residues. V lost 3 bases, J lost 0 bases, and 6 bases lay in between. CDR1 and CDR2 (germline): PRHDT, FYEKMQ (reference sequence). The CDR3 reads CASSLGPSYEQYF. Written as DNA, the CDR3 is TGTGCCAGCAGCTTGGGGCCCTCCTACGAGCAGTACTTC.

The rearrangement links TRBV3-1 (or the pseudogene TRBV3-2) to TRBJ1-1; D gene unclear. CDR3 size: 12 residues. The V gene lost 6 bases and the J gene lost 3 bases, with 8 bases spanning the gap. Germline V gene sequence: CDR1 LGHDT, CDR2 YNNKEL (reference sequence). The CDR3 DNA reads TGTGCCAGCAGTCTTATCGACACTGAAGCTTTCTTT. Its protein is CASSLIDTEAFF.

The chain links TRBV5-1 to TRBJ1-4; D perhaps matches TRBD1 (5 bases). Germline V gives CDR1 SGHRS, CDR2 YFSETQ. V lost 0 bases to trimming and J lost 3 bases, with 12 bases between them. CDR3 size: 16 residues. Here the CDR3 DNA reads TGCGCCAGCAGCTTGGCAGGGAACGCTGCTAATGAAAAACTGTTTTTT. It is translated as CASSLAGNAANEKLFF.

The chain combines TRBV14 with TRBJ2-1; 14 nucleotides align to TRBD2. The CDR3 spans 20 residues. The germline V gene has CDR1 SGHDN and CDR2 FVKESK. V shed 2 bases, J shed 0 bases, and the junction held 9 bases outside the gene matches. The chain's CDR3 is CASSQTGTSGGRSSYNEQFF. CDR3 nucleotides: TGTGCCAGCAGCCAAACCGGGACTAGCGGGGGCCGGAGCTCCTACAATGAGCAGTTCTTC.

The V call is TRBV3-1 (or the pseudogene TRBV3-2), the J call TRBJ2-7; 10 nucleotides agree with TRBD2. CDR1 and CDR2 from the germline V gene are LGHDT and YNNKEL (reference sequence). The CDR3 consists of 15 residues. V dropped 1 base and J dropped 3; count of bases not matched to a gene: 3. The CDR3 sequence is CASSQGTSGYYEQYF. The DNA of the CDR3 is TGTGCCAGCAGCCAAGGGACTAGCGGTTACTACGAGCAGTACTTC.

J is TRBJ1-1 and V is TRBV6-5, with D perhaps TRBD1 (6 bases). Germline V gene lookup returns CDR1 MNHEY and CDR2 SVGAGI. CDR3 length: 14 residues. The ends were cut back, 5 bases at V and 1 base at J, with 11 bases in the middle. The CDR3 nucleotides are TGTGCCAGCAGTAACACAGGGAAGAACACTGAAGCTTTCTTT. It encodes CASSNTGKNTEAFF.

This clone has just one count. The genes are TRBV5-1 and TRBJ1-2, with a possible D match to TRBD1 (6 bases). Trimming pared 2 bases from V and 0 bases from J, leaving 8 bases between. This CDR3 region has 14 residues. Per germline, CDR1 SGHRS and CDR2 YFSETQ. The CDR3 sequence is CASSLWTANYGYTF. CDR3 nucleotide sequence: TGCGCCAGCAGCTTATGGACAGCTAACTATGGCTACACCTTC.

This clone was detected only a few times. The V gene is TRBV2, the J gene TRBJ1-5, with no clear D. CDR3 length equals 14 residues. V gave up 4 bases and J gave up 0 bases, with 7 bases separating them. Germline assignment: CDR1 SNHLY and CDR2 FYNNEI. The CDR3 bases are TGTGCCAGCAGTGTGGCATATAGCAATCAGCCCCAGCATTTT. It codes for CASSVAYSNQPQHF.

This sequence joins TRBV4-1 and TRBJ1-5; maybe TRBD1 (5 bases). In germline, CDR1 is MGHRA, CDR2 YSYEKL. The CDR3 covers 15 residues. Deletions cut 1 base from V and 4 bases from J, with 11 bases between. CDR3 region: CASSQVAGPNQPQHF. The CDR3 coding sequence is TGCGCCAGCAGCCAAGTAGCAGGGCCTAATCAGCCCCAGCATTTT.

V is TRBV19 and J is TRBJ2-7; 7 bases are shared with TRBD1. This CDR3 region has 13 residues. Trimming removed 6 bases from V and 3 bases from J; junction bases left unmatched: 5. CDR1 and CDR2 from the germline V gene are LNHDA and SQIVND (reference sequence). CDR3 coding DNA: TGTGCCAGTAGCCCACAGGGGCTCTACGAGCAGTACTTC. It is translated as CASSPQGLYEQYF.

On this clone itself: Other nucleotide sequences from this sample produce the same CDR3. This chain uses TRBV19 with TRBJ1-1; 7 bases agree with TRBD1. This CDR3 comprises 13 residues. Per the germline V gene, CDR1 is LNHDA and CDR2 is SQIVND (reference sequence). After removal of 6 bases from V and 4 bases from J, the junction contained 5 bases not matched to a gene. The DNA for the CDR3 is TGTGCCAGTAGCAGGGGGAGAGGCACTGAAGCTTTCTTT. Residues: CASSRGRGTEAFF. The full variable domain, its missing parts supplied by reference TRBV19 and TRBJ1-1, is DGGITQSPKYLFRKEGQNVTLSCEQNLNHDAMYWYRQDPGQGLRLIYYSQIVNDFQKGDIAEGYSVSREKKESFPLTVTSAQKNPTAFYLCASSRGRGTEAFFGQGTRLTVV.

There are a few counts of this clone. The V and J genes are TRBV2 and TRBJ2-1; perhaps TRBD1 as D (6 bases). The germline V gene has CDR1 SNHLY and CDR2 FYNNEI. The CDR3 runs 12 residues. Trimming stripped 6 bases from V and 8 bases from J, with 11 bases between. The CDR3 here is CASSRTGYEQFF. The CDR3 bases are TGTGCCAGCAGCCGAACAGGGTATGAGCAGTTCTTC.

The CDR3 region is CASSPMGLAGGGETQYF. For the CDR3, the DNA is TGTGCCAGCAGCCCCATGGGACTAGCGGGGGGCGGGGAGACCCAGTACTTC. The V call is TRBV9, the J call TRBJ2-5; 15 nucleotides line up with TRBD2. Germline-derived CDR1 and CDR2 are SGDLS and YYNGEE. V lost 4 bases, J lost 5 bases, and 9 bases stayed unmatched. CDR3 length equals 17 residues.

V usage is TRBV19 and J usage is TRBJ1-3, with D uncertain. CDR3 size: 15 residues. CDR1 and CDR2 (germline): LNHDA, SQIVND (reference sequence). Trimming cost V 1 base and J 4 bases, with 11 bases left between them. The CDR3, as DNA: TGTGCCAGTAGTATAGGGCCGGGGATCGGAAACACCATATATTTT. As protein: CASSIGPGIGNTIYF.

This chain joins TRBV5-1 and TRBJ2-1, with D maybe TRBD2 (5 bases). V was cut by 3 bases and J by 4 bases, with 14 bases left in between. CDR1 is SGHRS, CDR2 YFSETQ, per germline. The CDR3 is 15 residues long. The CDR3 bases are TGCGCCAGCAGCTCCGCGGTTGCGGGTTACAATGAGCAGTTCTTC. Its translation is CASSSAVAGYNEQFF.

The genes are TRBV6-5 and TRBJ1-1; the D gene is possibly TRBD1 (6 bases). Trimming removed 5 bases from V and 6 bases from J, with 13 bases in between. Germline-derived CDR1 and CDR2 are MNHEY and SVGAGI. This CDR3 has 13 amino acids. For the CDR3, the DNA is TGTGCCAGCAGTCTATATCGGACAGCTGAAGCTTTCTTT. This gives the protein CASSLYRTAEAFF.

This clone was counted a few times. The chain links TRBV19 to TRBJ2-2; TRBD2 aligns across 7 bases. Per germline, CDR1 LNHDA and CDR2 SQIVND (reference sequence). The V gene end was trimmed by 7 bases and the J gene end by 5 bases; junction bases not matched to a gene: 13. The CDR3 length is 16 residues. The CDR3 loop is CASISAGQGGTGELFF. CDR3 in DNA: TGTGCCAGTATTTCCGCCGGGCAGGGAGGGACCGGGGAGCTGTTTTTT.

The rearrangement uses TRBV12-3 or TRBV12-4 and TRBJ1-1; TRBD1 matches 8 bases. CDR3 length equals 13 residues. The V gene end was trimmed by 7 bases and the J gene end by 4 bases; junction bases not matched to a gene: 5. The CDR3 sequence: CASNRGGPTEAFF. DNA of the CDR3: TGTGCCAGCAACAGGGGGGGCCCCACTGAAGCTTTCTTT.

The chain uses TRBV20-1 and TRBJ1-1; 9 nucleotides agree with TRBD1. The CDR3 sequence is 13 residues long. Per germline, CDR1 DFQATT and CDR2 SNEGSKA (reference sequence). V gave up 3 bases and J gave up 10 bases; unmatched junction bases: 9. CDR3 coding DNA: TGCAGTGCTAGTCCCGGACAGGGGTTCGGAGCTTTCTTT. Protein sequence: CSASPGQGFGAFF.

The chain has TRBV6-5 and TRBJ1-1; TRBD1 might be the D (5 bases). The germline V gene has CDR1 MNHEY and CDR2 SVGAGI. Trimming took off 6 bases at V and 3 bases at J, with 11 bases between the two ends. The CDR3 is 13 amino acids. CDR3 sequence reads: CASSGFRDTEAFF. The DNA for the CDR3 is TGTGCCAGCAGCGGATTCAGGGACACTGAAGCTTTCTTT.

The chain carries TRBV5-5 and TRBJ1-3, with TRBD1 matching 9 bases. The trim removed 1 base at V and 3 bases at J, leaving 11 bases unmatched. This CDR3 contains 18 residues. Germline CDR1 and CDR2: SGHKS and YYEKEE (reference sequence). The CDR3 nucleotides read TGTGCCAGCAGCTTGCGGGCCACAGGGGGCTCCGTTGGAAACACCATATATTTT. It codes for CASSLRATGGSVGNTIYF.

The V call is TRBV20-1, the J call TRBJ2-7; 8 bases map to TRBD2. The length of the CDR3 is 14 residues. Per germline, CDR1 DFQATT and CDR2 SNEGSKA (reference sequence). Trimming cost V 3 bases and J 5 bases; bases outside gene matches: 9. The CDR3 DNA sequence: TGCAGTGCTAGTCAACTAGCGGAGGGCAACGAGCAGTACTTC. This sequence encodes CSASQLAEGNEQYF.

The genes are TRBV9 and TRBJ1-2, with 8 bases identical to TRBD1. The CDR3 consists of 14 residues. J was trimmed by 3 bases and V by 0 bases; bases with no gene match: 1. Germline V lookup: CDR1 SGDLS, CDR2 YYNGEE. The CDR3 DNA sequence: TGTGCCAGCAGCGTAGCAGGGGGCCACTATGGCTACACCTTC. It encodes CASSVAGGHYGYTF.

The chain recombines TRBV27 with TRBJ2-7; perhaps TRBD1 as D (6 bases). The germline V gene has CDR1 MNHEY and CDR2 SMNVEV (reference sequence). The CDR3 is made up of 13 amino acids. Trimming stripped 6 bases from V and 0 bases from J, with 9 bases between. The CDR3 DNA reads TGTGCCAGCAGGGACAGTTACTCCTACGAGCAGTACTTC. This gives the protein CASRDSYSYEQYF.

The rearrangement links TRBV5-5 to TRBJ2-7; 8 bases map to TRBD1. CDR1 is SGHKS, CDR2 YYEKEE, per germline (reference sequence). J lost 6 bases, V lost 2 bases, and 7 bases had no gene match. This CDR3 has 14 residues. The DNA for the CDR3 is TGTGCCAGCAGCTTCAGGACAGGGACGGGCGAGCAGTACTTC. Translation gives CASSFRTGTGEQYF.

This clone has just one count. The chain uses TRBV20-1 and TRBJ1-6, with 9 bases aligning to TRBD1. The J segment lost 7 bases and the V segment lost 3 bases, leaving 7 bases of the junction unmatched. Germline lookup yields CDR1 DFQATT and CDR2 SNEGSKA (reference sequence). The CDR3 has 15 residues. This chain's CDR3 is CSASPTGGQNSPLHF. Written as DNA, the CDR3 is TGCAGTGCTAGTCCCACAGGGGGCCAGAATTCACCCCTCCACTTT.

The rearrangement joins TRBV2 to TRBJ1-1; D is possibly TRBD1 (6 bases). The CDR3 is 15 residues long. Per the germline V gene, CDR1 is SNHLY and CDR2 is FYNNEI. V dropped 7 bases and J dropped 10 bases, with 25 bases sitting between them. DNA of the CDR3: TGTGCCAGCACAAGGCTCGCTCCACAGGGCCCTGGAGCTTTCTTT. It is translated as CASTRLAPQGPGAFF.